This T cell receptor (beta chain) derives from a study of immune cell composition in non-small cell lung cancer. Study-level background: Lung adenocarcinoma or squamous carcinoma made up most tumours.

General study points: Squamous carcinomas (about 75%) more often had tumour-associated clones >0.5% than adenocarcinomas (33%). Dominant in vivo tumour-associated clones were not shown to share tumour-reactive sequences. No significant correlation existed between pack-years smoked and tumour clonality.

Repertoires were generated with immunoSEQ multiplex PCR, while TCRdb's copy carries only in-frame clones and drops some. The repertoire holds just over 3,000 clones, roughly 70% seen once, with 10% to 12% in the top ten. The normal lung sample lay at least 3 cm, and maximally far, from the tumour. By its share, this clone is large. Its target is unknown. CDR1 is MDHEN, CDR2 SYDVKM, per germline. This CDR3 has 14 amino acids. V was cut by 6 bases and J by 5 bases, with 14 bases left in between. The chain joins TRBV28 to TRBJ2-1, with no clear D. The TCR sequence derives from a human donor with non-small cell lung cancer. The material sequenced was non-adjacent lung tissue. The CDR3 DNA reads as TGTGCCAGCAGGCGGCTATTCAGTGACAATGAGCAGTTCTTC. It yields the protein CASRRLFSDNEQFF.